A selection of T cell receptor beta chains follows, all from one sample in a study of cytomegalovirus exposure and HLA in healthy donors. Clones were read by immunoSEQ multiplex PCR, and TCRdb kept only the in-frame ones, dropping some. Altogether about 140,000 clones are present, roughly 76% being singletons, with the ten largest covering around an eighth. What was sequenced was PBMCs. The receptors were sampled from a human donor in good health. Each CDR3 is given with its conserved first and last residue. D genes are given only for firm matches. Not all rows give a size; the values are once, few, many and, for expanded clones, a class.

abundance: .; j_gene: TRBJ2-1; d_gene: .; v_gene: TRBV4-1; CDR3aa: CASSQASSNEQFF; CDR3nt: TGCGCCAGCAGCCAAGCGTCTTCCAATGAGCAGTTCTTC
abundance: .; j_gene: TRBJ2-7; d_gene: .; v_gene: TRBV6-5; CDR3aa: CASSRTVSYEQYF; CDR3nt: TGTGCCAGCAGTCGGACAGTATCCTACGAGCAGTACTTC
abundance: .; j_gene: TRBJ2-3; d_gene: .; v_gene: TRBV5-1; CDR3aa: CASSLGQGADTQYF; CDR3nt: TGCGCCAGCAGCTTGGGCCAAGGGGCAGATACGCAGTATTTT
abundance: .; j_gene: TRBJ1-2; d_gene: TRBD1; v_gene: TRBV29-1; CDR3aa: CSVEAGGYGYTF; CDR3nt: TGCAGCGTTGAAGCAGGGGGCTATGGCTACACCTTC
abundance: .; j_gene: TRBJ2-2; d_gene: TRBD1; v_gene: TRBV6-1; CDR3aa: CASSGQGAWNTGELFF; CDR3nt: TGTGCCAGCAGTGGTCAGGGGGCTTGGAACACCGGGGAGCTGTTTTTT
abundance: .; j_gene: TRBJ2-3; d_gene: TRBD1; v_gene: TRBV9; CDR3aa: CASSLSGTGYDTQYF; CDR3nt: TGTGCCAGCAGCCTATCCGGGACAGGGTATGATACGCAGTATTTT
abundance: .; j_gene: TRBJ1-1; d_gene: TRBD1; v_gene: TRBV4-1; CDR3aa: CASSQGVRTGEKAFF; CDR3nt: TGCGCCAGCAGCCAGGGCGTGAGGACAGGGGAGAAAGCTTTCTTT
abundance: once; j_gene: TRBJ1-1; d_gene: TRBD1; v_gene: TRBV27; CDR3aa: CASRDRARTEAFF; CDR3nt: TGTGCCAGCAGAGACAGGGCGCGCACTGAAGCTTTCTTT
abundance: .; j_gene: TRBJ2-1; d_gene: TRBD1; v_gene: TRBV19; CDR3aa: CASSPAGQGVYNEQFF; CDR3nt: TGTGCCAGTAGCCCTGCAGGACAGGGGGTTTACAATGAGCAGTTCTTC
abundance: .; j_gene: TRBJ2-1; d_gene: TRBD2; v_gene: TRBV2; CDR3aa: CASPAGNEQFF; CDR3nt: TGTGCCAGCCCAGCGGGGAATGAGCAGTTCTTC
abundance: .; j_gene: TRBJ2-1; d_gene: .; v_gene: TRBV14; CDR3aa: CASRDTFSYNEQFF; CDR3nt: TGTGCCAGCAGGGACACATTCTCCTACAATGAGCAGTTCTTC
abundance: .; j_gene: TRBJ2-3; d_gene: TRBD2; v_gene: TRBV7-6; CDR3aa: CASSLSGSTDTQYF; CDR3nt: TGTGCCAGCAGCCTTAGCGGGAGCACAGATACGCAGTATTTT
abundance: .; j_gene: TRBJ2-1; d_gene: TRBD2; v_gene: TRBV7-2; CDR3aa: CASSHIPGTSGSNEQFF; CDR3nt: TGTGCCAGCAGCCATATCCCCGGGACTAGCGGGAGTAATGAGCAGTTCTTC
abundance: .; j_gene: TRBJ2-7; d_gene: .; v_gene: TRBV5-1; CDR3aa: CASSPTGSPYEQYF; CDR3nt: TGCGCCAGCAGCCCAACAGGGTCCCCCTACGAGCAGTACTTC
abundance: few; j_gene: TRBJ2-6; d_gene: .; v_gene: TRBV7-8; CDR3aa: CASSTRTAYSGANVLTF; CDR3nt: TGTGCCAGCAGCACAAGGACAGCCTACTCTGGGGCCAACGTCCTGACTTTC
abundance: once; j_gene: TRBJ2-7; d_gene: .; v_gene: TRBV28; CDR3aa: CASTHSPIGEQYF; CDR3nt: TGTGCCAGCACTCATAGTCCCATTGGCGAGCAGTACTTC
abundance: .; j_gene: TRBJ1-1; d_gene: .; v_gene: TRBV30; CDR3aa: CAWSVGRATEAFF; CDR3nt: TGTGCCTGGAGCGTTGGGCGGGCCACTGAAGCTTTCTTT
abundance: .; j_gene: TRBJ1-2; d_gene: TRBD1; v_gene: TRBV29-1; CDR3aa: CSVEETGGEYGYTF; CDR3nt: TGCAGCGTTGAAGAGACAGGGGGCGAGTATGGCTACACCTTC
abundance: .; j_gene: TRBJ2-1; d_gene: .; v_gene: TRBV11-3; CDR3aa: CASSSRGYYNEQFF; CDR3nt: TGTGCCAGCAGCTCACGGGGATATTACAATGAGCAGTTCTTC
abundance: .; j_gene: TRBJ2-5; d_gene: TRBD1; v_gene: TRBV7-2; CDR3aa: CASSARTGWETQYF; CDR3nt: TGTGCCAGCAGCGCCAGGACAGGGTGGGAGACCCAGTACTTC
abundance: once; j_gene: TRBJ1-3; d_gene: TRBD1; v_gene: TRBV2; CDR3aa: CAISGTAPSDTIYF; CDR3nt: TGTGCCATCTCCGGGACAGCCCCATCTGACACCATATATTTT
abundance: .; j_gene: TRBJ2-3; d_gene: .; v_gene: TRBV11-2; CDR3aa: CASSPNLRGEWKITDTQYF; CDR3nt: TGTGCCAGCAGCCCTAATCTAAGGGGCGAGTGGAAAATCACAGATACGCAGTATTTT
abundance: .; j_gene: TRBJ2-3; d_gene: .; v_gene: TRBV6-1; CDR3aa: CASRDFARDTQYF; CDR3nt: TGTGCCAGCCGCGACTTTGCCCGGGATACGCAGTATTTT
abundance: .; j_gene: TRBJ1-3; d_gene: TRBD1; v_gene: TRBV5-1; CDR3aa: CASSLDYRGSGNTIYF; CDR3nt: TGCGCCAGCAGCTTGGACTACAGGGGTTCTGGAAACACCATATATTTT
abundance: few; j_gene: TRBJ2-2; d_gene: TRBD2; v_gene: TRBV5-4; CDR3aa: CASSPGTSGGTNTGELFF; CDR3nt: TGTGCCAGCAGCCCCGGGACTAGCGGGGGCACGAACACCGGGGAGCTGTTTTTT
abundance: once; j_gene: TRBJ2-3; d_gene: .; v_gene: TRBV7-9; CDR3aa: CASSFGGVTDTQYF; CDR3nt: TGTGCCAGCAGCTTCGGGGGAGTCACAGATACGCAGTATTTT
abundance: .; j_gene: TRBJ2-5; d_gene: TRBD1; v_gene: TRBV27; CDR3aa: CASSLASSLRDRGNQETQYF; CDR3nt: TGTGCCAGCAGTTTAGCCTCGTCTCTCCGGGACAGGGGAAACCAAGAGACCCAGTACTTC
abundance: .; j_gene: TRBJ2-2; d_gene: .; v_gene: TRBV5-6; CDR3aa: CASREWGDSGELFF; CDR3nt: TGTGCCAGCAGGGAGTGGGGGGATTCCGGGGAGCTGTTTTTT
abundance: .; j_gene: TRBJ2-1; d_gene: TRBD2; v_gene: TRBV5-1; CDR3aa: CASSLVPYELRGADEQFF; CDR3nt: TGCGCCAGCAGCTTGGTCCCTTATGAATTGCGGGGGGCGGATGAGCAGTTCTTC
abundance: .; j_gene: TRBJ2-7; d_gene: TRBD1; v_gene: TRBV28; CDR3aa: CASSTPGQGREQYF; CDR3nt: TGTGCCAGCAGTACTCCGGGACAGGGCCGCGAGCAGTACTTC
abundance: .; j_gene: TRBJ1-6; d_gene: TRBD1; v_gene: TRBV7-9; CDR3aa: CASSYYRGRNSPLHF; CDR3nt: TGTGCCAGCAGCTACTACAGGGGGAGGAATTCACCCCTCCACTTT
abundance: .; j_gene: TRBJ2-2; d_gene: TRBD2; v_gene: TRBV7-9; CDR3aa: CASSPGTSGREPNTGELFF; CDR3nt: TGTGCCAGCAGCCCCGGGACTAGCGGGAGGGAACCGAACACCGGGGAGCTGTTTTTT
abundance: .; j_gene: TRBJ2-2; d_gene: TRBD2; v_gene: TRBV5-6; CDR3aa: CASSSLAGQNTGELFF; CDR3nt: TGTGCCAGCAGCTCACTAGCGGGGCAAAACACCGGGGAGCTGTTTTTT
abundance: few; j_gene: TRBJ1-6; d_gene: .; v_gene: TRBV29-1; CDR3aa: CSVARTDNSPLHF; CDR3nt: TGCAGCGTTGCGAGGACAGATAATTCACCCCTCCACTTT
abundance: few; j_gene: TRBJ1-1; d_gene: .; v_gene: TRBV5-4; CDR3aa: CASSRTDTEAFF; CDR3nt: TGTGCCAGCAGCCGTACAGATACTGAAGCTTTCTTT
abundance: few; j_gene: TRBJ2-1; d_gene: TRBD2; v_gene: TRBV5-1; CDR3aa: CASSPYSGRATEQFF; CDR3nt: TGCGCCAGCAGCCCCTATAGCGGGAGGGCCACTGAGCAGTTCTTC
abundance: once; j_gene: TRBJ2-5; d_gene: TRBD1; v_gene: TRBV5-4; CDR3aa: CASSLDRGKETQYF; CDR3nt: TGTGCCAGCAGCTTAGACAGGGGAAAAGAGACCCAGTACTTC
abundance: .; j_gene: TRBJ1-2; d_gene: TRBD1; v_gene: TRBV19; CDR3aa: CASSPGQGFGNYGYTF; CDR3nt: TGTGCCAGTAGCCCGGGACAGGGATTCGGGAACTATGGCTACACCTTC
abundance: .; j_gene: TRBJ2-1; d_gene: .; v_gene: TRBV28; CDR3aa: CASSRQSLYNEQFF; CDR3nt: TGTGCCAGCAGCAGACAGTCGCTCTACAATGAGCAGTTCTTC
abundance: .; j_gene: TRBJ1-5; d_gene: TRBD1; v_gene: TRBV7-8; CDR3aa: CASSLEGQGWMQPQHF; CDR3nt: TGTGCCAGCAGCTTAGAGGGACAGGGATGGATGCAGCCCCAGCATTTT
abundance: .; j_gene: TRBJ2-5; d_gene: TRBD2; v_gene: TRBV12-5; CDR3aa: CASGFSSGGIQETQYF; CDR3nt: TGTGCTAGTGGTTTTTCTAGCGGGGGGATCCAGGAGACCCAGTACTTC
abundance: .; j_gene: TRBJ2-5; d_gene: TRBD2; v_gene: TRBV2; CDR3aa: CASSVGNSGARETQYF; CDR3nt: TGTGCCAGCAGTGTGGGGAATAGCGGGGCTCGTGAGACCCAGTACTTC
abundance: .; j_gene: TRBJ2-1; d_gene: TRBD2; v_gene: TRBV9; CDR3aa: CASSVATRGVGNEQFF; CDR3nt: TGTGCCAGCAGCGTAGCTACGCGGGGGGTAGGGAATGAGCAGTTCTTC
abundance: .; j_gene: TRBJ2-7; d_gene: TRBD1; v_gene: TRBV6-5; CDR3aa: CASSLRPGQGRYEQYF; CDR3nt: TGTGCCAGCAGTTTGCGTCCGGGACAGGGACGCTACGAGCAGTACTTC
abundance: .; j_gene: TRBJ1-6; d_gene: .; v_gene: TRBV6-1; CDR3aa: CASSESVFSPLHF; CDR3nt: TGTGCCAGCAGTGAATCGGTTTTCTCACCCCTCCACTTT
abundance: .; j_gene: TRBJ2-6; d_gene: TRBD1; v_gene: TRBV29-1; CDR3aa: CSVEGVGTGFSGANVLTF; CDR3nt: TGCAGCGTTGAAGGGGTTGGGACAGGGTTTTCTGGGGCCAACGTCCTGACTTTC
abundance: .; j_gene: TRBJ2-2; d_gene: TRBD2; v_gene: TRBV5-4; CDR3aa: CASSPLTTSGTNTGELFF; CDR3nt: TGTGCCAGCAGCCCCCTAACGACTAGCGGTACGAACACCGGGGAGCTGTTTTTT
abundance: .; j_gene: TRBJ2-2; d_gene: .; v_gene: TRBV7-9; CDR3aa: CASSFGRIGELFF; CDR3nt: TGTGCCAGCAGCTTTGGGAGGATCGGGGAGCTGTTTTTT
abundance: .; j_gene: TRBJ2-5; d_gene: TRBD1; v_gene: TRBV5-1; CDR3aa: CASSLQGAEETQYF; CDR3nt: TGCGCCAGCAGCTTACAGGGGGCCGAAGAGACCCAGTACTTC
abundance: .; j_gene: TRBJ2-2; d_gene: .; v_gene: TRBV2; CDR3aa: CASMGEALNTGELFF; CDR3nt: TGTGCCAGCATGGGGGAGGCCCTAAACACCGGGGAGCTGTTTTTT
abundance: once; j_gene: TRBJ2-1; d_gene: TRBD2; v_gene: TRBV13; CDR3aa: CASSLPSGGYNEQFF; CDR3nt: TGTGCCAGCAGCTTACCTAGCGGGGGCTACAATGAGCAGTTCTTC
abundance: .; j_gene: TRBJ1-4; d_gene: TRBD1; v_gene: TRBV7-9; CDR3aa: CASSRGQGEKLFF; CDR3nt: TGTGCCAGCAGTCGAGGACAGGGCGAAAAACTGTTTTTT
abundance: many; j_gene: TRBJ1-5; d_gene: .; v_gene: TRBV6-1; CDR3aa: CASTIKPGNNQPQHF; CDR3nt: TGTGCCAGCACCATTAAGCCGGGGAACAATCAGCCCCAGCATTTT
abundance: once; j_gene: TRBJ1-1; d_gene: TRBD1; v_gene: TRBV2; CDR3aa: CASRGQGANTEAFF; CDR3nt: TGTGCCAGCAGGGGACAGGGGGCGAACACTGAAGCTTTCTTT
abundance: .; j_gene: TRBJ2-1; d_gene: TRBD2; v_gene: TRBV9; CDR3aa: CASSVVVEAGLISYNEQFF; CDR3nt: TGTGCCAGCAGCGTAGTAGTCGAAGCGGGGTTAATCTCCTACAATGAGCAGTTCTTC